This T cell receptor (beta chain) appears in the sequencing data of a study of blood T cell repertoires in COVID-19. About the research overall: The United States, Italy and Spain were the sources of the acute and convalescent COVID-19 samples.

In germline, CDR1 is SGHVS, CDR2 FQNEAQ. V shed 6 bases and J shed 2 bases, with 23 bases lying between them. The CDR3 contains 18 residues. Using immunoSEQ multiplex PCR, the repertoire was profiled, and TCRdb retains in-frame clones only, with some absent. The sample yields some 130,000 clones, approximately 89% seen once. The clonotype was recovered from a man aged 50-59 years with acute or convalescent COVID-19. Sequencing was carried out using peripheral blood. This rearrangement joins TRBV7-8 to TRBJ1-5; D unclear. CDR3 in amino acids: CASSQQRGNSLRNQPQHF. The DNA of the CDR3 is TGTGCCAGCAGTCAGCAAAGAGGAAACTCCCTACGCAATCAGCCCCAGCATTTT.